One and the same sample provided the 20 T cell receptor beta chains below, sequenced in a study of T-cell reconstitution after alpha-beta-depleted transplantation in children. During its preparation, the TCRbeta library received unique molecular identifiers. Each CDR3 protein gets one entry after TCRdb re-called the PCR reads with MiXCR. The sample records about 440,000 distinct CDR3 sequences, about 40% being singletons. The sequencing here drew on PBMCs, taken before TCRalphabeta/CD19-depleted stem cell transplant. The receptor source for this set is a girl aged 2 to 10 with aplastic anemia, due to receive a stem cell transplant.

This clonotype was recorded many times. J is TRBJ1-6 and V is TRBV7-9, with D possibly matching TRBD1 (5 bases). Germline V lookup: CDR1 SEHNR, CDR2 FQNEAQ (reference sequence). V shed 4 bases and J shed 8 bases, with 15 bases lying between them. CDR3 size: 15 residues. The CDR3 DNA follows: TGTGCCAGCAGCTCCGATGGATTCAGGGATTCACCCCTCCACTTT. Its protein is CASSSDGFRDSPLHF.

The DNA for the CDR3 is TGTGCCAGCAGCTTAAGCCAGGGACCCGGGGAGCTGTTTTTT. Residues: CASSLSQGPGELFF. This chain joins TRBV7-3 and TRBJ2-2, with D perhaps given as TRBD1 or TRBD2 (5 bases each). The CDR3 sequence is 14 residues long. The germline V and J ends were trimmed by 1 base and 6 bases, with 9 bases remaining between them. Germline V gene lookup returns CDR1 SGHTA and CDR2 FQGTGA. The whole variable domain, filled in from reference TRBV7-3 and TRBJ2-2, reads GAGVSQTPSNKVTEKGKYVELRCDPISGHTALYWYRQSLGQGPEFLIYFQGTGAADDSGLPNDRFFAVRPEGSVSTLKIQRTERGDSAVYLCASSLSQGPGELFFGEGSRLTVL.

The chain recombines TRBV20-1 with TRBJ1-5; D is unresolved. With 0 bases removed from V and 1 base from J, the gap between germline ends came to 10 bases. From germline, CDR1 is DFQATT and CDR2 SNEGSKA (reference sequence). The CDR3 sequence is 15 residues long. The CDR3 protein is CSARDSSLSNQPQHF. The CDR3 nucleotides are TGCAGTGCTAGAGATTCGAGCCTAAGCAATCAGCCCCAGCATTTT.

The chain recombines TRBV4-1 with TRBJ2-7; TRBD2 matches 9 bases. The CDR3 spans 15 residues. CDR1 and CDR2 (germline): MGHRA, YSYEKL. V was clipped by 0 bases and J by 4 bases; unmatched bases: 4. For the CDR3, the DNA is TGCGCCAGCAGCCAAGAGAGTAGCGGGAGATACGAGCAGTACTTC. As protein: CASSQESSGRYEQYF.

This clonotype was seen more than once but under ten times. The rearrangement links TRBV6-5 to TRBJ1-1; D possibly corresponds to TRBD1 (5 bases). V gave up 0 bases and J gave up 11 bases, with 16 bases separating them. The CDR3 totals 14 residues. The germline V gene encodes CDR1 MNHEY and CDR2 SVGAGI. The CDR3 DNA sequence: TGTGCCAGCAGTTACTCTGGGGCAGAACTGTATGCTTTCTTT. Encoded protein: CASSYSGAELYAFF.

The CDR3, as DNA: TGCAGCGTTGGGACAGTTGGTTACGAGCAGTACTTC. Amino acid sequence: CSVGTVGYEQYF. This chain connects TRBV29-1 to TRBJ2-7; possible D gene TRBD1, 6 bases. There are 12 residues in the CDR3. In germline, CDR1 is SQVTM, CDR2 ANQGSEA. Trimming cost V 4 bases and J 4 bases, with 11 bases left between them.

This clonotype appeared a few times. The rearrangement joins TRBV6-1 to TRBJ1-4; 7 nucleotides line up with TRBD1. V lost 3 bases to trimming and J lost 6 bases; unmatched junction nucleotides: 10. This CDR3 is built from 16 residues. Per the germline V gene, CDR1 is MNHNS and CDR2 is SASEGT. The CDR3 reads CASSDTSTGSDEKLFF. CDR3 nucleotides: TGTGCCAGCAGTGACACCTCGACAGGGTCGGATGAAAAACTGTTTTTT.

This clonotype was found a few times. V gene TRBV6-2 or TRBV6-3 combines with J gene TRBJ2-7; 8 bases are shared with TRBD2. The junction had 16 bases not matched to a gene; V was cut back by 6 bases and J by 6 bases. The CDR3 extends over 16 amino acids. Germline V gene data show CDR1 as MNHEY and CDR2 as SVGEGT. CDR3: CASRPAGAGEFVEQYF. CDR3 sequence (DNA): TGTGCCAGCAGACCAGCGGGAGCAGGGGAGTTCGTCGAGCAGTACTTC.

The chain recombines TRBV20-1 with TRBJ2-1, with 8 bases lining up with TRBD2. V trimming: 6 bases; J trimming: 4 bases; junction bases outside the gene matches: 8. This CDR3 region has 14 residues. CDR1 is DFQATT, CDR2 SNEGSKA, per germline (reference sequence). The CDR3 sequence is CSAPNAGGYNEQFF. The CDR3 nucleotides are TGCAGTGCGCCGAACGCGGGAGGTTACAATGAGCAGTTCTTC.

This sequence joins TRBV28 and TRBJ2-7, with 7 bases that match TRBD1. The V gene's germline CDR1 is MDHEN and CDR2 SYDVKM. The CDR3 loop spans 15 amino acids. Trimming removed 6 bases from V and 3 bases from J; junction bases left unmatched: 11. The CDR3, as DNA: TGTGCCAGCAGCCCGGACAGGTTCGGCGTCTACGAGCAGTACTTC. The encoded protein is CASSPDRFGVYEQYF. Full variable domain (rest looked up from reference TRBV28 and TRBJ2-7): DVKVTQSSRYLVKRTGEKVFLECVQDMDHENMFWYRQDPGLGLRLIYFSYDVKMKEKGDIPEGYSVSREKKERFSLILESASTNQTSMYLCASSPDRFGVYEQYFGPGTRLTVT.

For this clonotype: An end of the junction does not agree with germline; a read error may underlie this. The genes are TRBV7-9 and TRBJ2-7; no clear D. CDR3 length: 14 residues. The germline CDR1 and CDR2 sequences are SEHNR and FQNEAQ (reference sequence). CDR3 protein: CAGSKTDSSYEQYF. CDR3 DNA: TGTGCCGGCAGCAAGACGGATTCCTCCTACGAGCAGTACTTC.

The CDR3 loop is CASGRTGTEQYF. The CDR3 DNA follows: TGTGCCAGCGGCCGGACAGGGACCGAGCAGTACTTC. This rearrangement joins TRBV6-5 to TRBJ2-7; 8 nucleotides agree with TRBD1. Germline V gene sequence: CDR1 MNHEY, CDR2 SVGAGI. With 8 bases clipped from V and 6 bases from J, the junction kept 6 bases outside the gene matches. This CDR3 contains 12 residues.

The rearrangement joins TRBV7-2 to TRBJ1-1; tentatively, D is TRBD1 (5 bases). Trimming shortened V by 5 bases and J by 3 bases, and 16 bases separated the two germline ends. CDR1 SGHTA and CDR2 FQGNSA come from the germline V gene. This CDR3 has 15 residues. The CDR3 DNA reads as TGTGCCAGCAGCCCGCAGGGACGGCGGGACACTGAAGCTTTCTTT. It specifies CASSPQGRRDTEAFF.

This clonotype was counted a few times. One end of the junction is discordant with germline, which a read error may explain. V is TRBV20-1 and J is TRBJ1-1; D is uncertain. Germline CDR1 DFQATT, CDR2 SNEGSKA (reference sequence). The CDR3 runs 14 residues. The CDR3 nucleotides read TGCAGTGCTAGAGAAGCGACACAGACCCTTCGTATCCTCTTT. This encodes CSAREATQTLRILF.

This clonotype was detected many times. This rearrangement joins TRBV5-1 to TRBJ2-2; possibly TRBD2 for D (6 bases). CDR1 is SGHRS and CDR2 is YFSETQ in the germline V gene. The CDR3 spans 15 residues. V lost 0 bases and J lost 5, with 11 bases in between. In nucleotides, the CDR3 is TGCGCCAGCAGCTTGGCGACGGGAGTGACCGGGGAGCTGTTTTTT. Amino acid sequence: CASSLATGVTGELFF.

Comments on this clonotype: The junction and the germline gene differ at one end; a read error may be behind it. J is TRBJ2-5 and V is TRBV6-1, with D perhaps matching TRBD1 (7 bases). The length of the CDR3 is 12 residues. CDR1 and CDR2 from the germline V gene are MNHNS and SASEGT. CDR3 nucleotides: TGTGCCACCAGGGGGGTTAATGAGACCCACTACTTC. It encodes CATRGVNETHYF.

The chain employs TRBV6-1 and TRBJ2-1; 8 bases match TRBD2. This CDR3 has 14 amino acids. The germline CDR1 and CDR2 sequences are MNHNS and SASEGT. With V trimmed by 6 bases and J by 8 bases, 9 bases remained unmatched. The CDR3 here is CASRRTSIHDEQFF. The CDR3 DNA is TGTGCCAGCAGGCGGACTAGCATTCACGATGAGCAGTTCTTC.

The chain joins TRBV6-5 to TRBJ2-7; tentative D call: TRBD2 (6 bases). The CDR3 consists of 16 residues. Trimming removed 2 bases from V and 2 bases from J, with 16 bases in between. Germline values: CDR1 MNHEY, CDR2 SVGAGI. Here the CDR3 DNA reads TGTGCCAGCAGTTACGTCGCCCGCGGGGCCGCCTACGAGCAGTACTTC. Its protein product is CASSYVARGAAYEQYF.

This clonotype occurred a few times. CDR3 in amino acids: CASKNPGADTQYF. The CDR3 coding sequence is TGTGCCAGTAAAAACCCAGGGGCAGATACGCAGTATTTT. V gene TRBV27 combines with J gene TRBJ2-3, with D possibly being TRBD1 (6 bases). Germline V gene lookup returns CDR1 MNHEY and CDR2 SMNVEV (reference sequence). Trimming removed 9 bases at V and 4 bases at J, with 14 bases between. The CDR3 is 13 amino acids.

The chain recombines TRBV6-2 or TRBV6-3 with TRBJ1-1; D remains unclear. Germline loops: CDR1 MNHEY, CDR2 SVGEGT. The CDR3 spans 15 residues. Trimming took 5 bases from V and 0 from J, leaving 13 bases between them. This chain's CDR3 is CASSHNRHVNTEAFF. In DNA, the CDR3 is TGTGCCAGCAGTCATAACCGTCACGTGAACACTGAAGCTTTCTTT.